A single sample is the source of the 10 T cell receptor beta chains below, sequenced in a study of CD8+CD57+ T cells in acquired aplastic anemia. Investigators profiled TCR beta VDJ and CDR3 from genomic DNA template. TCRdb redid the calling of the reads with MiXCR, one entry per CDR3 protein. The sample records about 190,000 distinct CDR3 sequences, about three fifths being singletons. Sequencing was performed on sorted CD4+, CD8+, or CD8+CD57+ T cells (not recorded which) from PBMCs. The receptors come from a human donor with severe aplastic anemia or a healthy control (not recorded which).

In DNA, the CDR3 is TGTGCCAGCAGCCTGGACAGGGAAGCAGATACGCAGTATTTT. Its protein is CASSLDREADTQYF. V is TRBV5-4 and J is TRBJ2-3; 8 nucleotides line up with TRBD1. With V trimmed by 4 bases and J by 4 bases, 5 bases remained unmatched. This CDR3 is 14 amino acids long. Germline CDR1 is SGHNT and CDR2 is YYREEE (reference sequence).

This clonotype was found a few times. The CDR3 is CSVAPDLTEQFF. The CDR3 nucleotides read TGCAGCGTTGCACCCGATTTAACTGAGCAGTTCTTC. The genes are TRBV29-1 and TRBJ2-1, with D unresolved. Deletions cut 4 bases from V and 9 bases from J, with 13 bases between. The CDR3 has 12 residues. From germline, CDR1 is SQVTM and CDR2 ANQGSEA.

The V call is TRBV2, the J call TRBJ1-2; D perhaps matches TRBD1 (5 bases). Germline V gene sequence: CDR1 SNHLY, CDR2 FYNNEI. V gave up 3 bases and J gave up 0 bases, with 11 bases separating them. This CDR3 has 15 amino acids. Written as DNA, the CDR3 is TGTGCCAGCAGTGACAGGGCCGTAGCTAACTATGGCTACACCTTC. Amino acid sequence: CASSDRAVANYGYTF.

J is TRBJ2-7 and V is TRBV5-1, with D perhaps matching TRBD1 (6 bases). CDR3 length: 14 amino acids. V shed 6 bases and J shed 10 bases, with 23 bases lying between them. The germline CDR1 and CDR2 sequences are SGHRS and YFSETQ. The CDR3 sequence is CASKQGSNQETQYF. The DNA of the CDR3 is TGCGCCAGCAAGCAGGGGAGCAACCAAGAGACTCAGTACTTC.

V usage is TRBV10-3 and J usage is TRBJ2-1, with 8 nucleotides matching TRBD2. Germline CDR1 reads ENHRY; CDR2 reads SYGVKD. The CDR3 is 17 amino acids. V was pared by 3 bases and J by 5 bases, with 12 bases of the junction left unmatched. The CDR3 bases are TGTGCCATCAGTGACCCAACGGGCGGGGGGTGGAACAATGAGCAGTTCTTC. Translation: CAISDPTGGGWNNEQFF.

The chain recombines TRBV5-6 with TRBJ1-6; 8 nucleotides align to TRBD1. The CDR3 length is 16 residues. Germline lookup yields CDR1 SGHDT and CDR2 YYEEEE. With V trimmed by 7 bases and J by 8 bases, 14 bases remained unmatched. The CDR3 sequence: CASSRDRGDIHSPLHF. DNA for the CDR3: TGTGCCAGCTCGCGTGACAGGGGCGATATTCATTCACCCCTCCACTTT.

The rearrangement uses TRBV5-5 and TRBJ1-1; D unclear. The V end was cut by 0 bases, the J end by 0 bases, with 9 bases between. Germline CDR1 SGHKS, CDR2 YYEKEE (reference sequence). CDR3 length equals 15 residues. The CDR3 region is CASSLDYGLNTEAFF. CDR3 in DNA: TGTGCCAGCAGCTTGGATTATGGGTTGAACACTGAAGCTTTCTTT.

The chain employs TRBV6-5 and TRBJ2-7; no reliable D call. Germline loops: CDR1 MNHEY, CDR2 SVGAGI. This CDR3 is built from 11 residues. V was shortened by 10 bases and J by 3 bases, with 10 bases between the two germline ends. Here the CDR3 reads CATSVFYEQYF. CDR3 coding DNA: TGTGCCACCTCAGTATTCTACGAGCAGTACTTC.

This chain uses TRBV11-2 with TRBJ1-1; weak D call: TRBD1 (5 bases). Germline assignment: CDR1 SGHAT and CDR2 FQNNGV. V lost 2 bases, J lost 4 bases, and 11 bases lay in between. The CDR3 contains 14 residues. This chain's CDR3 is CASSLTGEGTEAFF. The CDR3 DNA is TGTGCCAGCAGCTTAACGGGGGAGGGCACTGAAGCTTTCTTT.

The chain has TRBV3-1 and TRBJ2-4, with 8 bases aligning to TRBD2. From germline, CDR1 is LGHDT and CDR2 YNNKEL (reference sequence). The trim removed 4 bases at V and 1 base at J, leaving 12 bases unmatched. This CDR3 spans 18 amino acids. CDR3 amino acids: CASSPDARGGPAKNIQYF. CDR3 DNA sequence: TGTGCCAGCAGCCCGGACGCCCGGGGGGGCCCGGCCAAAAACATTCAGTACTTC.